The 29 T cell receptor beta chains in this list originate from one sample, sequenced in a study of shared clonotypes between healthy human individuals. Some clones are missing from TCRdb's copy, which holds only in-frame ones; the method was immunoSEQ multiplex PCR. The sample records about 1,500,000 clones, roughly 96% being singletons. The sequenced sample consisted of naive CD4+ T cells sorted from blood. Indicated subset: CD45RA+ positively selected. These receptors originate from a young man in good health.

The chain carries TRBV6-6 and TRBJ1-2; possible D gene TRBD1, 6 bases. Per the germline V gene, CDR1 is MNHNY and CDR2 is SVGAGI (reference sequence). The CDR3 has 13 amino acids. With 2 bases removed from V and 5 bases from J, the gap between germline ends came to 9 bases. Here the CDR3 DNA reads TGTGCCAGCAGTTACGCGGACAGTTATGGCTACACCTTC. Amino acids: CASSYADSYGYTF.

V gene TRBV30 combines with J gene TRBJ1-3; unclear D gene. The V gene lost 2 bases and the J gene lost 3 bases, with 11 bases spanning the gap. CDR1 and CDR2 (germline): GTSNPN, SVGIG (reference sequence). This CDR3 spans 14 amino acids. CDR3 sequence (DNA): TGTGCCTGGAGTTCCCCAGGCGATGGAAACACCATATATTTT. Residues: CAWSSPGDGNTIYF.

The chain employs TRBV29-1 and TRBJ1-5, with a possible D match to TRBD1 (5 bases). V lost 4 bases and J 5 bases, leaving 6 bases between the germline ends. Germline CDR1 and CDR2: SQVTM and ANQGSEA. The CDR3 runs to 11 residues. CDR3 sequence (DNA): TGCAGCGTTGGGGACGATCAGCCCCAGCATTTT. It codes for CSVGDDQPQHF.

The chain's CDR3 is CASSLTGNLVGTQYF. For the CDR3, the DNA is TGTGCCAGCAGTCTGACAGGGAATCTGGTAGGGACCCAGTACTTC. This sequence joins TRBV6-5 and TRBJ2-5; 7 bases are shared with TRBD1. The germline CDR1 and CDR2 sequences are MNHEY and SVGAGI. This CDR3 has 15 amino acids. J lost 7 bases, V lost 5 bases, and 13 bases had no gene match.

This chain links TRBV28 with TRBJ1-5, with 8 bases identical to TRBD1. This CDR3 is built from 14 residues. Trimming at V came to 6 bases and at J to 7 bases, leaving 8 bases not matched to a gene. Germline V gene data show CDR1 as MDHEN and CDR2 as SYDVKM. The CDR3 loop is CASSSRGPTQPQHF. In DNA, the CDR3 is TGTGCCAGCAGCAGCAGGGGGCCAACACAGCCCCAGCATTTT.

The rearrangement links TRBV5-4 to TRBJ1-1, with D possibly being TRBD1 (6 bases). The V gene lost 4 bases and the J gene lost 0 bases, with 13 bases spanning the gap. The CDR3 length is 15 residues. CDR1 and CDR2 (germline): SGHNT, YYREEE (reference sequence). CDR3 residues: CASSTRDTLNTEAFF. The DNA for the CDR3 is TGTGCCAGCAGCACGCGGGACACGTTGAACACTGAAGCTTTCTTT. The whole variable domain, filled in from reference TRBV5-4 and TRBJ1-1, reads ETGVTQSPTHLIKTRGQQVTLRCSSQSGHNTVSWYQQALGQGPQFIFQYYREEENGRGNFPPRFSGLQFPNYSSELNVNALELDDSALYLCASSTRDTLNTEAFFGQGTRLTVV.

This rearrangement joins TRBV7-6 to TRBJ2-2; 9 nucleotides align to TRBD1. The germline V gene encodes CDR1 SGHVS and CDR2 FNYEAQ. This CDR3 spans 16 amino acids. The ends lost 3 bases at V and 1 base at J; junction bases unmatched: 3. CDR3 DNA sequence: TGTGCCAGCAGCTTGGGGACAGGGAGGAACACCGGGGAGCTGTTTTTT. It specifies CASSLGTGRNTGELFF. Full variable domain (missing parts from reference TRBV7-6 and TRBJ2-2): GAGVSQSPRYKVTKRGQDVALRCDPISGHVSLYWYRQALGQGPEFLTYFNYEAQQDKSGLPNDRFSAERPEGSISTLTIQRTEQRDSAMYRCASSLGTGRNTGELFFGEGSRLTVL.

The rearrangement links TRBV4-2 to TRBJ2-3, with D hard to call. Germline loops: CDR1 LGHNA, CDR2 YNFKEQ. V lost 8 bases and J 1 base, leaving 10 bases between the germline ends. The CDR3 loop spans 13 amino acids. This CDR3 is CASGIVGTDTQYF. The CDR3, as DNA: TGTGCCAGCGGGATAGTAGGCACAGATACGCAGTATTTT.

The CDR3 DNA follows: TGTGCCAGCAACCCACAGGCAGGGACCCAGTACTTC. As protein: CASNPQAGTQYF. The genes are TRBV2 and TRBJ2-5; a weak D match, TRBD1 (5 bases). This CDR3 spans 12 amino acids. V lost 7 bases and J lost 7, with 13 bases in between. Germline V gene data show CDR1 as SNHLY and CDR2 as FYNNEI. Full variable domain (remainder filled in from reference TRBV2 and TRBJ2-5): EPEVTQTPSHQVTQMGQEVILRCVPISNHLYFYWYRQILGQKVEFLVSFYNNEISEKSEIFDDQFSVERPDGSNFTLKIRSTKLEDSAMYFCASNPQAGTQYFGPGTRLLVL.

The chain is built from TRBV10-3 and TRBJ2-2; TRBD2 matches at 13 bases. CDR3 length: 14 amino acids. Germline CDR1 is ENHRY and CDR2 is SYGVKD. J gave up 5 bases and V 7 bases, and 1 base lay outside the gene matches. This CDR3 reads CAITTSGRTGELFF. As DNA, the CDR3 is TGTGCCATCACGACTAGCGGGAGGACCGGGGAGCTGTTTTTT.

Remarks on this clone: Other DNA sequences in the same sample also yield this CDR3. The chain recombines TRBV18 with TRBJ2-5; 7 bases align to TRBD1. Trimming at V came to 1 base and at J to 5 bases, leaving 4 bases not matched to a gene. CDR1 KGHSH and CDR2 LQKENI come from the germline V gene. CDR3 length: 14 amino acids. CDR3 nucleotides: TGTGCCAGCTCACCACTCGACAGGGTGGAGACCCAGTACTTC. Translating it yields CASSPLDRVETQYF.

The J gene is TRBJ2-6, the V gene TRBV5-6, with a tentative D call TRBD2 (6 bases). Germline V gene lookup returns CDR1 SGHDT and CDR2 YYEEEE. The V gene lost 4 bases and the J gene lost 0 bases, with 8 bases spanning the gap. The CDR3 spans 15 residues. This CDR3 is CASSRGFSGANVLTF. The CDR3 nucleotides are TGTGCCAGCAGCCGGGGGTTCTCTGGGGCCAACGTCCTGACTTTC. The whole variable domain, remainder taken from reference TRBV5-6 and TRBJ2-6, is DAGVTQSPTHLIKTRGQQVTLRCSPKSGHDTVSWYQQALGQGPQFIFQYYEEEERQRGNFPDRFSGHQFPNYSSELNVNALLLGDSALYLCASSRGFSGANVLTFGAGSRLTVL.

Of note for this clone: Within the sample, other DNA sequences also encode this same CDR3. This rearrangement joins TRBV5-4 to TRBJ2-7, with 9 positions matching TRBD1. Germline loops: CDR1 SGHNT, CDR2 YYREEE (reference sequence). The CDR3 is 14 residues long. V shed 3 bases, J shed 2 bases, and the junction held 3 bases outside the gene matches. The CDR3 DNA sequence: TGTGCCAGCAGCTCGGGACAGGGCCCCTACGAGCAGTACTTC. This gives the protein CASSSGQGPYEQYF.

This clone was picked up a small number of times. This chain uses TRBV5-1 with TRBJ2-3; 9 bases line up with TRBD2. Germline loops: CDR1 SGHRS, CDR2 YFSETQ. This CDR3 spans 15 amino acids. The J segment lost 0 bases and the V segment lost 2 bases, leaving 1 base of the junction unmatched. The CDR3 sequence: CASSFTSGSTDTQYF. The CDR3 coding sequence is TGCGCCAGCAGCTTTACTAGCGGGAGCACAGATACGCAGTATTTT.

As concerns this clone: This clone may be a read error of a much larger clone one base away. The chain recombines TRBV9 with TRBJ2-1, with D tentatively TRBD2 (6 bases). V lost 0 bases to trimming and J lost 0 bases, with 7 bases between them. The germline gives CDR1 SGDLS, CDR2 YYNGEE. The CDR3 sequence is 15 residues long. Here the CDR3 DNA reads TGTGCCAGCAGCGTAGACGGGGGCTCCTACAATGAGCAGTTCTTC. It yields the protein CASSVDGGSYNEQFF. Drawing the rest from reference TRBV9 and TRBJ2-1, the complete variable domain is DSGVTQTPKHLITATGQRVTLRCSPRSGDLSVYWYQQSLDQGLQFLIQYYNGEERAKGNILERFSAQQFPDLHSELNLSSLELGDSALYFCASSVDGGSYNEQFFGPGTRLTVL.

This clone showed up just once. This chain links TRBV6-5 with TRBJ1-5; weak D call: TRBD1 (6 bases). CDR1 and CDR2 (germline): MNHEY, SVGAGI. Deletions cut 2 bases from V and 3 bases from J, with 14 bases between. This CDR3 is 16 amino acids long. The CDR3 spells CASSYLRGGDNQPQHF. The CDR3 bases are TGTGCCAGCAGTTACCTCAGAGGGGGAGACAATCAGCCCCAGCATTTT.

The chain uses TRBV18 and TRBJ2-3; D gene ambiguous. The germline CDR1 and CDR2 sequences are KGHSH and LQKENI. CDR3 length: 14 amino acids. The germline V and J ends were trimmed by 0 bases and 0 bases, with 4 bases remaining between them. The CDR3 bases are TGTGCCAGCTCACCACCTTGGAGCACAGATACGCAGTATTTT. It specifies CASSPPWSTDTQYF. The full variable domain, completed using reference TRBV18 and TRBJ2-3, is NAGVMQNPRHLVRRRGQEARLRCSPMKGHSHVYWYRQLPEEGLKFMVYLQKENIIDESGMPKERFSAEFPKEGPSILRIQQVVRGDSAAYFCASSPPWSTDTQYFGPGTRLTVL.

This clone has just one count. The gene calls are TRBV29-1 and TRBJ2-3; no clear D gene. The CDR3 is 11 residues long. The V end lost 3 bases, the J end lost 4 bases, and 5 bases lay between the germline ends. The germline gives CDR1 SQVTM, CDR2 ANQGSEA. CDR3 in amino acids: CSVDAADTQYF. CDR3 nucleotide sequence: TGCAGCGTTGACGCTGCAGATACGCAGTATTTT.

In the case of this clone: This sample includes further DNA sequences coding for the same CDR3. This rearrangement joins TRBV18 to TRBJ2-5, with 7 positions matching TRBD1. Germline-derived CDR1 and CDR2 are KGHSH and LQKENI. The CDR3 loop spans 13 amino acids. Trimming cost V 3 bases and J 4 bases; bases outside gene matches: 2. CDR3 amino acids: CASSPRQGETQYF. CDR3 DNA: TGTGCCAGCTCACCGAGACAGGGAGAGACCCAGTACTTC.

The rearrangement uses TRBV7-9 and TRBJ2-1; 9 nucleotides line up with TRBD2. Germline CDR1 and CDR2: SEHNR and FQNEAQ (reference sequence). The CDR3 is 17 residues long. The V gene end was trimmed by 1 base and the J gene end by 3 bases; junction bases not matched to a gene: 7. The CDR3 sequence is CASSLGGLAGYYNEQFF. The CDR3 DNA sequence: TGTGCCAGCAGCTTAGGGGGACTAGCCGGATACTACAATGAGCAGTTCTTC.

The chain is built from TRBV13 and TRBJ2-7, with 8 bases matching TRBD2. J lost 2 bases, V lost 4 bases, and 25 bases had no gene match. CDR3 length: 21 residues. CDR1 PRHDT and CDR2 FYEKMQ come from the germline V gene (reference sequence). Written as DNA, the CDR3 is TGTGCCAGCAGCTCTCGGACTCCAGGCAGGGGACCCCGGGAGGGTCCCTACGAGCAGTACTTC. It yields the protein CASSSRTPGRGPREGPYEQYF.

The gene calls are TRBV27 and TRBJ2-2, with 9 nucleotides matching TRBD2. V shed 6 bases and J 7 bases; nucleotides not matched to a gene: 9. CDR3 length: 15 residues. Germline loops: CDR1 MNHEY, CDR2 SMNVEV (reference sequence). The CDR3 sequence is CASRMGGRADGELFF. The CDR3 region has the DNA TGTGCCAGCAGGATGGGCGGGAGGGCCGACGGGGAGCTGTTTTTT.

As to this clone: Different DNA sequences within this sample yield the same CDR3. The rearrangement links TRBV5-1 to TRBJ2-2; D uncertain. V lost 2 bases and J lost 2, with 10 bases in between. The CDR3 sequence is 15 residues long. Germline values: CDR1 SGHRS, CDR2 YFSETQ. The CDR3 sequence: CASSFGQPNTGELFF. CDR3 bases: TGCGCCAGCAGCTTTGGTCAGCCCAACACCGGGGAGCTGTTTTTT.

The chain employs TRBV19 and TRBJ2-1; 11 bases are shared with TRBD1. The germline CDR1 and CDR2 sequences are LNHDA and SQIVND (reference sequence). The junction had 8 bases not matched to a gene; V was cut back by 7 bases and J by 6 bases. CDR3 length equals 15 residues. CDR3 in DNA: TGTGCCAGTAAGGCCGGGACAGGGGGATCCAATGAGCAGTTCTTC. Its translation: CASKAGTGGSNEQFF. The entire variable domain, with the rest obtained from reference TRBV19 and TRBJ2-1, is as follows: DGGITQSPKYLFRKEGQNVTLSCEQNLNHDAMYWYRQDPGQGLRLIYYSQIVNDFQKGDIAEGYSVSREKKESFPLTVTSAQKNPTAFYLCASKAGTGGSNEQFFGPGTRLTVL.

CDR3 residues: CTSSEPGLAGPKRTQYF. DNA for the CDR3: TGCACCAGCAGCGAACCGGGACTAGCGGGGCCCAAGAGAACCCAGTACTTC. The chain uses TRBV1 and TRBJ2-5; the D call TRBD2 from the table was never checked on the DNA. TRBV1 counts as a pseudogene. This CDR3 contains 17 residues.

CDR3: CASRQGVGNTEAFF. For the CDR3, the DNA is TGTGCCAGCAGACAAGGAGTTGGGAACACTGAAGCTTTCTTT. This chain joins TRBV28 and TRBJ1-1; D gene unclear. The CDR3 totals 14 residues. The germline V and J ends were trimmed by 6 bases and 1 base, with 12 bases remaining between them. Germline CDR1 MDHEN, CDR2 SYDVKM. The complete variable domain, with remaining parts taken from reference TRBV28 and TRBJ1-1, reads DVKVTQSSRYLVKRTGEKVFLECVQDMDHENMFWYRQDPGLGLRLIYFSYDVKMKEKGDIPEGYSVSREKKERFSLILESASTNQTSMYLCASRQGVGNTEAFFGQGTRLTVV.

CDR3 sequence: CSVEDLGLAGVPIYNEQFF. The CDR3 DNA sequence: TGCAGCGTTGAAGATCTTGGACTAGCGGGAGTACCCATCTACAATGAGCAGTTCTTC. The chain uses TRBV29-1 and TRBJ2-1; 13 bases are shared with TRBD2. J was trimmed by 3 bases and V by 0 bases; bases with no gene match: 11. There are 19 residues in the CDR3. Germline loops: CDR1 SQVTM, CDR2 ANQGSEA.

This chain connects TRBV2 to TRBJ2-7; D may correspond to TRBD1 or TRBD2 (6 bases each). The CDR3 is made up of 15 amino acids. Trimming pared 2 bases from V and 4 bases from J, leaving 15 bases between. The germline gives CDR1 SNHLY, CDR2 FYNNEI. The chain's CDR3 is CASSERGAGAYEQYF. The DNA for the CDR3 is TGTGCCAGCAGTGAAAGGGGGGCCGGGGCTTACGAGCAGTACTTC.

The CDR3 sequence: CASSTSTGTDTQYF. Here the CDR3 DNA reads TGTGCCAGCTCAACCTCGACAGGCACAGATACGCAGTATTTT. The rearrangement joins TRBV18 to TRBJ2-3; TRBD1 might be the D (5 bases). The germline V gene encodes CDR1 KGHSH and CDR2 LQKENI. V lost 5 bases, J lost 1 base, and 10 bases lay in between. The CDR3 sequence is 14 residues long.